The source of this T cell receptor (beta chain) is a study of cytomegalovirus exposure and HLA in healthy donors. This clone was seen once. PCR amplification relied on 60 Vbeta primers (plus 13 Jbeta primers). Method: immunoSEQ multiplex PCR; TCRdb's copy keeps in-frame clones and lacks some. The sample holds some 140,000 clones, around 79% seen once. The specimen sequenced was PBMCs. The source is a female donor in good health and CMV-seronegative.

The CDR3 region has the DNA TGTGCCAGCAGCTTAGCGGGACTAGCGGGAGAGGGGGAGACCCAGTACTTC. It is translated as CASSLAGLAGEGETQYF. This chain links TRBV13 with TRBJ2-5; TRBD2 agrees at 14 bases. The CDR3 has 17 residues. V lost 1 base to trimming and J lost 5 bases; unmatched junction nucleotides: 6. CDR1 is PRHDT and CDR2 is FYEKMQ in the germline V gene (reference sequence).